This T cell receptor beta chain was retrieved from a study of response to subunit inactivated influenza vaccine. Study outcomes and limitations: Every seasonal influenza vaccination brings in few new T cells, the authors suggested.

As for this clonotype: Its antigen is not identified.

Trimming cost V 6 bases and J 4 bases; bases outside gene matches: 10. CDR3 length: 15 amino acids. The germline V gene encodes CDR1 SGHRS and CDR2 YFSETQ. TCRdb reprocessed the RT-PCR reads via MiXCR and lists one record per CDR3 protein. Of 450,000 to 600,000 distinct CDR3 sequences listed, about 7.2% are singletons. This sample comprised PBMCs from blood, obtained less than 30 months after vaccination. V gene TRBV5-1 combines with J gene TRBJ2-1; the match to TRBD1 covers 7 bases. This sequence originates from a man aged 50 to 69 who received an inactivated influenza vaccine. The CDR3 bases are TGCGCCAGCAATGACGGGACAGATAGTTACAATGAGCAGTTCTTC. It codes for CASNDGTDSYNEQFF.